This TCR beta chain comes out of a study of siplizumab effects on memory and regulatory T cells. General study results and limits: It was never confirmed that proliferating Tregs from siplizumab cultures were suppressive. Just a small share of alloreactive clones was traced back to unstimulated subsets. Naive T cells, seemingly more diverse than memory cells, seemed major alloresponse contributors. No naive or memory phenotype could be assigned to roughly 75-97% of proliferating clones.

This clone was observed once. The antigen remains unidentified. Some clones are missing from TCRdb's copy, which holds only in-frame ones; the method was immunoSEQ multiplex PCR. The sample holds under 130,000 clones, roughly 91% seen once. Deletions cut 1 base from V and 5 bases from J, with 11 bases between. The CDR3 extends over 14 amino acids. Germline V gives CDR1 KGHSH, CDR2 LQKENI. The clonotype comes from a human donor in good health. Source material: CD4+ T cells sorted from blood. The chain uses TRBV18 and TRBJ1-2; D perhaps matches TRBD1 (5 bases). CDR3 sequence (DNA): TGTGCCAGCTCACCACAAGAGGAGGGGTATGGCTACACCTTC. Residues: CASSPQEEGYGYTF.